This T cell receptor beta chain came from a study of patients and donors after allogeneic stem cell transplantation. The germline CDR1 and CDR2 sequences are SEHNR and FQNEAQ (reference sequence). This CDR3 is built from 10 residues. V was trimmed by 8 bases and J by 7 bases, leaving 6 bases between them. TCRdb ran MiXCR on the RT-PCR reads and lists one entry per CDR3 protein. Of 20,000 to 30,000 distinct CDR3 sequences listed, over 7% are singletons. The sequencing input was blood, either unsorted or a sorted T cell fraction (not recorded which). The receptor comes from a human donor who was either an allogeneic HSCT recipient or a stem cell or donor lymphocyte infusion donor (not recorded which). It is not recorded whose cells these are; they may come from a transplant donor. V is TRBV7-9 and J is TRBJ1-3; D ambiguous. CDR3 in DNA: TGTGCCAGCGCGGTGAACACCATATATTTT. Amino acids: CASAVNTIYF.